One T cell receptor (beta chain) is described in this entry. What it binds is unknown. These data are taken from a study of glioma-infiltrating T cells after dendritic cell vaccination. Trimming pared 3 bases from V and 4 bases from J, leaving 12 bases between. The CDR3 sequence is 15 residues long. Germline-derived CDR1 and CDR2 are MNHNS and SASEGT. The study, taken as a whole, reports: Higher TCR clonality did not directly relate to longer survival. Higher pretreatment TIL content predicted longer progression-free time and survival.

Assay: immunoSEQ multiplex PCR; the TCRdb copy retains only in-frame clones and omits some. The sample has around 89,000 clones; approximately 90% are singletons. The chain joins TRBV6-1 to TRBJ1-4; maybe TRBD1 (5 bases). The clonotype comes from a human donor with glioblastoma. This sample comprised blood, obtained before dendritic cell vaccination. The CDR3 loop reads CASSETGGVNEKLFF. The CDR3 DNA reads TGTGCCAGCAGTGAGACCGGAGGGGTTAATGAAAAACTGTTTTTT.